This T cell receptor beta chain was profiled in a study of cytomegalovirus exposure and HLA in healthy donors. Study findings and constraints: About 87% or about 30% of the time was how often most TCR beta V segments were productive, according to an earlier analysis. The study recorded 164 TCR beta chains that were cytomegalovirus-associated.

Healthy bone marrow donors formed the donor group. The PCR used 60 Vbeta and 13 Jbeta primers. Sequencing was performed with immunoSEQ multiplex PCR; in TCRdb, only in-frame clones are kept and a portion is missing. This table holds about 130,000 clones, 75% to 85% found once. Worth noting for this clone: No antigen is known for it.

This CDR3 has 14 amino acids. Trimming pared 2 bases from V and 0 bases from J, leaving 7 bases between. Germline V gives CDR1 MNHNY, CDR2 SVGAGI (reference sequence). The sequenced material came from PBMCs. The V call is TRBV6-6, the J call TRBJ1-1; D call uncertain. The receptor was derived from a girl aged 2-9 years in good health and CMV-seronegative. The chain's CDR3 is CASSYGEVNTEAFF. The CDR3 nucleotides are TGTGCCAGCAGTTACGGGGAGGTGAACACTGAAGCTTTCTTT.